The 20 T cell receptor beta chains below all came from one sample that was sequenced in a study of blood T cell repertoires in COVID-19. Measured with immunoSEQ multiplex PCR; TCRdb has only the in-frame clones, and not every one. The top ten hold 4.2% of the sample, which has 200,000 to 300,000 clones, about 85% seen once. Sequenced: peripheral blood. These receptors were collected from a man in his sixties with acute or convalescent COVID-19.

The genes are TRBV11-2 and TRBJ2-5; 9 nucleotides align to TRBD2. CDR1 is SGHAT and CDR2 is FQNNGV in the germline V gene. The J segment lost 3 bases and the V segment lost 5 bases, leaving 19 bases of the junction unmatched. The CDR3 extends over 19 amino acids. CDR3 residues: CASSHEGQTQGLAEETQYF. The CDR3 region has the DNA TGTGCCAGCAGCCACGAGGGGCAGACACAGGGACTAGCCGAAGAGACCCAGTACTTC.

This chain joins TRBV10-2 and TRBJ1-1; 7 bases map to TRBD1. In germline, CDR1 is WSHSY, CDR2 SAAADI. The CDR3 is 16 residues long. With V trimmed by 6 bases and J by 4 bases, 14 bases remained unmatched. CDR3 amino acids: CASSQTRDRVATEAFF. CDR3 bases: TGCGCCAGCAGCCAAACCCGCGACAGGGTGGCCACTGAAGCTTTCTTT.

In its sample, this clone was seen a few times. V and J are TRBV7-6 and TRBJ2-3; 11 positions agree with TRBD2. This CDR3 has 17 amino acids. Germline V CDR1 and CDR2: SGHVS, FNYEAQ. V trimming: 1 base; J trimming: 3 bases; junction bases outside the gene matches: 6. For the CDR3, the DNA is TGTGCCAGCAGCTTAGTAATCCTAGCGGGAGGAACAGATACGCAGTATTTT. This encodes CASSLVILAGGTDTQYF.

The gene calls are TRBV2 and TRBJ1-1; D is perhaps TRBD1 (6 bases). Per germline, CDR1 SNHLY and CDR2 FYNNEI. This CDR3 contains 15 residues. V lost 2 bases to trimming and J lost 4 bases, with 14 bases between them. The chain's CDR3 is CASSERGARATEAFF. The CDR3 coding sequence is TGTGCCAGCAGTGAACGGGGGGCGCGGGCCACTGAAGCTTTCTTT. The whole variable domain, filled in from reference TRBV2 and TRBJ1-1, reads EPEVTQTPSHQVTQMGQEVILRCVPISNHLYFYWYRQILGQKVEFLVSFYNNEISEKSEIFDDQFSVERPDGSNFTLKIRSTKLEDSAMYFCASSERGARATEAFFGQGTRLTVV.

A note on this clone: At one end, the junction sequence differs from germline, possibly due to a read error. The CDR3 here is CSAARSGLEIF. For the CDR3, the DNA is TGCAGCGCCGCGCGGAGCGGCCTGGAGATTTTT. This chain joins TRBV29-1 and TRBJ2-3, with a possible D match to TRBD2 (5 bases). The germline V gene encodes CDR1 SQVTM and CDR2 ANQGSEA. The CDR3 has 11 amino acids.

This chain uses TRBV5-1 with TRBJ1-2, with 8 bases lining up with TRBD1. The CDR3 is 14 residues long. V gave up 4 bases and J gave up 5 bases; unmatched junction bases: 7. Germline values: CDR1 SGHRS, CDR2 YFSETQ. This CDR3 is CASSTDRVEYGYTF. CDR3 DNA sequence: TGCGCCAGCAGCACGGACAGGGTAGAGTATGGCTACACCTTC.

The rearrangement uses TRBV19 and TRBJ2-5; the match to TRBD1 covers 12 bases. V trimming: 4 bases; J trimming: 4 bases; junction bases outside the gene matches: 7. Germline-derived CDR1 and CDR2 are LNHDA and SQIVND (reference sequence). The CDR3 runs to 16 residues. The CDR3 nucleotides read TGTGCCAGTAGTACGCCCCGGGACAGGGGGCTAGAGACCCAGTACTTC. Protein product: CASSTPRDRGLETQYF.

The CDR3 protein is CASSVWGDQPQHF. CDR3 in DNA: TGTGCCAGCAGTGTGTGGGGGGATCAGCCCCAGCATTTT. This chain connects TRBV2 to TRBJ1-5; D may be TRBD1 (5 bases). V was cut by 4 bases and J by 5 bases, with 9 bases left in between. The CDR3 has 13 amino acids. Germline V gene sequence: CDR1 SNHLY, CDR2 FYNNEI.

This clone was observed once. V is TRBV30 and J is TRBJ1-6, with D perhaps matching TRBD1 (6 bases). The CDR3 covers 16 residues. Germline-derived CDR1 and CDR2 are GTSNPN and SVGIG (reference sequence). Trimming pared 3 bases from V and 3 bases from J, leaving 15 bases between. This chain's CDR3 is CAWRPRGRDYNSPLHF. CDR3 DNA sequence: TGTGCCTGGAGACCCAGGGGAAGGGACTATAATTCACCCCTCCACTTT.

The chain joins TRBV28 to TRBJ1-2; D call uncertain. Germline V lookup: CDR1 MDHEN, CDR2 SYDVKM. V shed 2 bases and J shed 4 bases, with 5 bases lying between them. This CDR3 comprises 12 residues. CDR3: CASSLGLYGYTF. CDR3 bases: TGTGCCAGCAGTTTAGGACTCTATGGCTACACCTTC.

This clone was seen a handful of times. The chain joins TRBV18 to TRBJ2-2; D is undetermined. V dropped 5 bases and J dropped 6 bases, with 10 bases sitting between them. Germline V gives CDR1 KGHSH, CDR2 LQKENI. This CDR3 region has 13 residues. The CDR3 reads CASSSYSAGELFF. Here the CDR3 DNA reads TGTGCCAGCTCATCCTACTCTGCCGGGGAGCTGTTTTTT.

This chain joins TRBV5-1 and TRBJ2-5, with 11 bases identical to TRBD1. Losses at the gene ends were 3 bases for V and 1 base for J; bases not matched to a gene: 2. The CDR3 covers 15 residues. Germline V lookup: CDR1 SGHRS, CDR2 YFSETQ. CDR3 amino acids: CASSYGQGAQETQYF. The DNA of the CDR3 is TGCGCCAGCAGCTACGGACAGGGGGCCCAAGAGACCCAGTACTTC.

CDR3 sequence: CASSYSRLAGYEQYF. CDR3 DNA: TGTGCCAGCAGTTACTCTAGGCTAGCGGGCTACGAGCAGTACTTC. The chain employs TRBV6-5 and TRBJ2-7; TRBD2 matches at 8 bases. Germline CDR1 MNHEY, CDR2 SVGAGI. Unmatched junction bases numbered 4, after V lost 0 bases and J lost 3 bases. The CDR3 has 15 amino acids.

The chain uses TRBV19 and TRBJ1-6; D is undetermined. The CDR3 consists of 17 residues. V was cut by 3 bases and J by 9 bases, with 21 bases left in between. CDR1 and CDR2 from the germline V gene are LNHDA and SQIVND (reference sequence). For the CDR3, the DNA is TGTGCCAGTAGTATCAACGAATTTACCACACGTGGTTCACCCCTCCACTTT. This gives the protein CASSINEFTTRGSPLHF.

This chain links TRBV7-3 with TRBJ2-3, with TRBD2 matching 9 bases. The CDR3 runs to 15 residues. Germline V CDR1 and CDR2: SGHTA, FQGTGA. J gave up 6 bases and V 3 bases, and 7 bases lay outside the gene matches. The CDR3 reads CASSLGLALADTQYF. The DNA of the CDR3 is TGTGCCAGCAGCTTGGGACTAGCCTTGGCTGATACGCAGTATTTT. Complete variable domain (other parts from reference TRBV7-3 and TRBJ2-3): GAGVSQTPSNKVTEKGKYVELRCDPISGHTALYWYRQSLGQGPEFLIYFQGTGAADDSGLPNDRFFAVRPEGSVSTLKIQRTERGDSAVYLCASSLGLALADTQYFGPGTRLTVL.

The chain links TRBV5-8 to TRBJ2-5; 7 nucleotides line up with TRBD1. Germline V CDR1 and CDR2: SGHTS, YDEGEE. This CDR3 spans 16 amino acids. The junction had 9 bases not matched to a gene; V was cut back by 2 bases and J by 2 bases. The CDR3 loop is CASSFPPGQPQETQYF. The DNA for the CDR3 is TGTGCCAGCAGCTTTCCCCCGGGACAGCCACAAGAGACCCAGTACTTC.

In its sample, this clone was seen once. The chain couples TRBV6-6 to TRBJ1-2, with D perhaps matching TRBD1 (5 bases). The V and J ends lost 4 bases and 5 bases respectively, with 5 bases between them. CDR1 is MNHNY and CDR2 is SVGAGI in the germline V gene (reference sequence). The CDR3 is made up of 11 amino acids. The CDR3 sequence is CASSSGYGYTF. The CDR3 bases are TGTGCCAGCAGTTCAGGGTATGGCTACACCTTC.

The chain carries TRBV18 and TRBJ1-2; D not certain. CDR1 is KGHSH and CDR2 is LQKENI in the germline V gene. The CDR3 is made up of 12 amino acids. V gave up 6 bases and J gave up 7 bases, with 12 bases separating them. Here the CDR3 reads CASSVSGRGYTF. CDR3 in DNA: TGTGCCAGCTCCGTCTCCGGTCGTGGCTACACCTTC.

The chain couples TRBV6-5 to TRBJ2-7; 7 bases map to TRBD1. Unmatched junction bases numbered 6, after V lost 5 bases and J lost 2 bases. Per germline, CDR1 MNHEY and CDR2 SVGAGI. The CDR3 covers 14 residues. The CDR3 DNA reads as TGTGCCAGCAGTCGACAGGGTCTTACCTACGAGCAGTACTTC. Translating gives CASSRQGLTYEQYF.

This clone has more than one count but fewer than ten. J is TRBJ2-7 and V is TRBV19, with a tentative D call TRBD1 (6 bases). V was shortened by 4 bases and J by 5 bases, with 12 bases between the two germline ends. Germline CDR1 and CDR2: LNHDA and SQIVND (reference sequence). The CDR3 consists of 13 residues. The CDR3 bases are TGTGCCAGTAGTACCACAGGGATTGACGAGCAGTACTTC. Its translation is CASSTTGIDEQYF. Together with reference TRBV19 and TRBJ2-7, the CDR3 gives the full variable domain: DGGITQSPKYLFRKEGQNVTLSCEQNLNHDAMYWYRQDPGQGLRLIYYSQIVNDFQKGDIAEGYSVSREKKESFPLTVTSAQKNPTAFYLCASSTTGIDEQYFGPGTRLTVT.